Presented here are 9 T cell receptor beta chains from one specimen sequenced in a study of metastatic and nonmetastatic thyroid tumors. TCRdb reanalyzed the PCR reads via MiXCR. Found here are about 32,000 clones, 20% of them singletons; the top ten hold more than 6.5%. Thyroid surgery was performed in patients who had received no treatment beforehand. The sample comprised blood. The receptors come from a female donor with papillary thyroid cancer or a benign thyroid nodule (not recorded which). Some clones in this sample may be carry-over from other donors' samples.

This clone was recorded once. V usage is TRBV3-1 and J usage is TRBJ2-7; D tentatively reads TRBD1 or TRBD2 (6 bases each). CDR3 size: 12 residues. CDR1 is LGHDT, CDR2 YNNKEL, per germline (reference sequence). Trimming cost V 5 bases and J 7 bases, with 12 bases left between them. The CDR3 spells CASSFQGREQYF. The CDR3 coding sequence is TGTGCCAGCAGCTTTCAGGGGAGGGAGCAGTACTTC.

This clone was found a few times. The chain carries TRBV10-3 and TRBJ1-2; D uncertain. From germline, CDR1 is ENHRY and CDR2 SYGVKD. V was cut by 3 bases and J by 5 bases, with 19 bases left in between. The CDR3 has 16 amino acids. This CDR3 is CAISDLGSQAGYGYTF. The CDR3 DNA sequence: TGTGCCATCAGTGACCTAGGCAGTCAAGCGGGTTATGGCTACACCTTC.

This clone was detected many times. This sequence joins TRBV28 and TRBJ2-3; 8 bases line up with TRBD2. The germline V gene has CDR1 MDHEN and CDR2 SYDVKM. CDR3 length equals 15 residues. After removal of 8 bases from V and 5 bases from J, the junction contained 12 bases not matched to a gene. This chain's CDR3 is CASRSTAGDVDTQYF. The CDR3 DNA reads as TGTGCCAGCCGATCGACAGCGGGAGACGTAGATACGCAGTATTTT.

The chain links TRBV20-1 to TRBJ1-2; no definite D call. Germline assignment: CDR1 DFQATT and CDR2 SNEGSKA (reference sequence). The CDR3 totals 13 residues. V was shortened by 1 base and J by 4 bases, with 10 bases between the two germline ends. The CDR3 spells CSARVSYAYGYTF. In DNA form, the CDR3 reads TGCAGTGCTAGAGTGAGTTATGCCTATGGCTACACCTTC.

This clone came up many times. The chain carries TRBV7-9 and TRBJ1-1; D remains unclear. The germline gives CDR1 SEHNR, CDR2 FQNEAQ (reference sequence). The CDR3 is 14 residues long. With 0 bases removed from V and 2 bases from J, the gap between germline ends came to 7 bases. The CDR3 region has the DNA TGTGCCAGCAGCTTAGCGTCCCCAAACACTGAAGCTTTCTTT. It is translated as CASSLASPNTEAFF. Based on the CDR3 plus reference TRBV7-9 and TRBJ1-1, the full variable domain is DTGVSQNPRHKITKRGQNVTFRCDPISEHNRLYWYRQTLGQGPEFLTYFQNEAQLEKSRLLSDRFSAERPKGSFSTLEIQRTEQGDSAMYLCASSLASPNTEAFFGQGTRLTVV.

This clone was counted many times. The chain joins TRBV18 to TRBJ1-1; 9 bases are shared with TRBD1. This CDR3 spans 16 amino acids. The J segment lost 2 bases and the V segment lost 3 bases, leaving 7 bases of the junction unmatched. Germline CDR1 is KGHSH and CDR2 is LQKENI. For the CDR3, the DNA is TGTGCCAGCTCACCGCGAAGGGGACAGGGTAACACTGAAGCTTTCTTT. Its translation: CASSPRRGQGNTEAFF.

This clone occurred a few times. This chain connects TRBV10-3 to TRBJ2-3; D is undetermined. Trimming took off 0 bases at V and 0 bases at J, with 1 base between the two ends. The CDR3 is made up of 13 amino acids. Germline CDR1 ENHRY, CDR2 SYGVKD. CDR3 region: CAISESSTDTQYF. Written as DNA, the CDR3 is TGTGCCATCAGTGAGTCGAGCACAGATACGCAGTATTTT.

This clone was counted between two and nine times. The chain is built from TRBV11-3 and TRBJ2-3; D is perhaps TRBD2 (6 bases). The CDR3 contains 15 residues. Germline CDR1 SGHNT, CDR2 YENEEA. Trimming stripped 5 bases from V and 6 bases from J, with 18 bases between. CDR3 residues: CASSAIADEGDTQYF. The CDR3 DNA reads as TGTGCCAGCAGCGCCATAGCGGACGAGGGGGATACGCAGTATTTT.

This clone came up a few times. This chain joins TRBV19 and TRBJ2-1; D is ambiguous. CDR3 length: 11 amino acids. V shed 6 bases and J shed 1 base, with 1 base lying between them. Germline values: CDR1 LNHDA, CDR2 SQIVND (reference sequence). For the CDR3, the DNA is TGTGCCAGTAGATCCTACAATGAGCAGTTCTTC. Translating gives CASRSYNEQFF.